The source of this T cell receptor beta chain is a study of T cell repertoires in cytomegalovirus infection. Study-wide context: It can be stated that public TCR beta signatures indicated CMV infection as well as a matching HLA type. The study's findings and limits: HLA-C-restricted CMV-specific TCR beta clonotypes prevailed in the ex vivo response.

A note on this clonotype: Its antigen remains unknown.

Germline V gene lookup returns CDR1 SNHLY and CDR2 FYNNEI. Trimming took off 9 bases at V and 2 bases at J, with 23 bases between the two ends. The CDR3 covers 16 residues. TCRdb reprocessed the reads via MiXCR and lists one record per CDR3 protein. The table includes fewer than 130,000 distinct CDR3 sequences, roughly 41% detected once. This TCR came from a human donor in good health (CMV status not recorded). Some clones in this sample may be carry-over from other donors' samples. The chain combines TRBV2 with TRBJ2-7; maybe TRBD1 (7 bases). Source: CD8+ T cells from cultured PBMCs, taken from culture after CMV antigen stimulation. The CDR3 region is CAREGGVRDSTYEQYF. The CDR3 nucleotides are TGTGCCAGAGAGGGGGGAGTCCGGGACAGTACCTACGAGCAGTACTTC.